The present T cell receptor beta chain was sequenced within a study of CD8 T cells in ankylosing spondylitis (TCRdb year 2017). Regarding the research as a whole: The study profiled T cell receptor beta repertoires in healthy donors and ankylosing spondylitis patients to find disease-linked TCR variants. The full study cohort was made up of under 30 ankylosing spondylitis patients and about a hundred healthy donors. Peripheral blood was sampled, and synovial fluid was additionally collected from ankylosing spondylitis patients. What the work shows at the level of the full study, not this receptor alone: Significant enrichment of the disease-linked clones was reported in matched synovial fluid samples from ankylosing spondylitis patients. Blood from ankylosing spondylitis patients appeared to be characterized by a TCR beta motif composed of eight or nine highly homologous amino acid variants. Some motif variants had previously been reported in the synovial fluid and blood of reactive arthritis patients, which suggests shared mechanisms of disease initiation. In peripheral blood, the disease-linked clones were found at relatively low frequencies and had a CD8+ phenotype.

A remark on this clonotype: The antigen it recognizes is unknown. No base quality information exists; no much larger clone differs at one position.

Synovial fluid samples and blood samples obtained from the same ankylosing spondylitis patients were matched. The germline V gene (reference sequence) yields SEHNR for CDR1 and FQNEAQ for CDR2. A distance of 15 bases separates the germline ends of V and J, which lose 5 bases and 2 bases respectively. Taken from cysteine to phenylalanine, the CDR3 has 15 residues. The sequence is cut down to CDR3 DNA, 45 bases in frame from base 1. Sequencing relied on an Illumina HiSeq 2500. Quantitative 5'-RACE with molecular barcodes was the method used to prepare the TCR beta libraries. Concerning the study's data processing: A new computational method, built on a probabilistic model of VDJ rearrangement, was used to identify disease-linked TCR variants. TCRdb reran the public reads through fastp at Q25 and MiXCR, keeping productive beta chains. Each CDR3 protein gets just one entry, which takes the most common genes and DNA from the rows behind it. The V and J calls reflect TCRdb's pipeline rather than the authors' work. The table for this sample lists 150,000 to 200,000 distinct CDR3 sequences; around a third of them were counted only once. The ten top clones hold about 6% of the sample.

The sequenced sample consisted of synovial fluid, either unsorted or a sorted T cell fraction (not recorded which). This sequence uses TRBV7-9 and TRBJ1-2; possibly the D gene is TRBD1, per 5 matching bases. The receptor comes from a male donor with ankylosing spondylitis. CDR3 reads: CASSASIKGNYGYTF. The sequence in DNA is TGTGCCAGCAGCGCTTCTATAAAGGGGAACTATGGCTACACCTTC.